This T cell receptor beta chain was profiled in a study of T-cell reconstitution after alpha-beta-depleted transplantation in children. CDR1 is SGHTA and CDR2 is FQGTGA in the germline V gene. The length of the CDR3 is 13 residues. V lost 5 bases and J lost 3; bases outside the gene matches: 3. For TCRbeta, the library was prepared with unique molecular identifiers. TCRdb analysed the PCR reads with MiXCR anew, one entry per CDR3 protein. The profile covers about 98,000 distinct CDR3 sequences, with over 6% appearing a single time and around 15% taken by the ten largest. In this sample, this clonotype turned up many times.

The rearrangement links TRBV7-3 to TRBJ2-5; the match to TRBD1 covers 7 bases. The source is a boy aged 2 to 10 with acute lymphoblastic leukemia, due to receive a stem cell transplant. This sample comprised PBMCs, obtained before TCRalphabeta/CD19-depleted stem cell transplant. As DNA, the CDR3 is TGTGCCAGCAGCAACGGACAGGAAGAGACCCAGTACTTC. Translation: CASSNGQEETQYF. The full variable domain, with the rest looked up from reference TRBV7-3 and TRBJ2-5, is GAGVSQTPSNKVTEKGKYVELRCDPISGHTALYWYRQSLGQGPEFLIYFQGTGAADDSGLPNDRFFAVRPEGSVSTLKIQRTERGDSAVYLCASSNGQEETQYFGPGTRLLVL.